Detailed here is one T cell receptor beta chain. The CDR3 has 18 amino acids. Trimming left V 4 bases short and J 2 bases short, with 20 bases between. Germline V gene sequence: CDR1 LNHNV, CDR2 YYDKDF (reference sequence). The sample comes from a study of cytomegalovirus exposure and HLA in healthy donors. The PCR contained 60 Vbeta and 13 Jbeta primers. The repertoire was sequenced with immunoSEQ multiplex PCR; TCRdb's copy has only in-frame clones and lacks some. This repertoire shows more than 150,000 clones, approximately 85% found once; its top ten account for 1.5%. The genes are TRBV15 and TRBJ1-4, with D unclear. Source material: PBMCs. This receptor was obtained from a girl aged 10-17 years in good health and CMV-seropositive. The CDR3 bases are TGTGCCACCAGCACAGCTAGGAGGTTGGGCAAGACTAATGAAAAACTGTTTTTT. Its protein product is CATSTARRLGKTNEKLFF.